This T cell receptor beta chain was documented in a study of control samples from healthy donors and cancer patients. Libraries were prepared by immunoSEQ multiplex PCR; TCRdb keeps only in-frame clonotypes and omits some of them. Seen here are 150,000 or so clones, 80% to 95% observed once, and the top ten hold around 2.1%. The CDR3 is 14 residues long. From germline, CDR1 is KGHDR and CDR2 SFDVKD. V lost 4 bases to trimming and J lost 5 bases, with 13 bases between them. V is TRBV24-1 and J is TRBJ2-5; the D gene could be TRBD1 or TRBD2 (5 bases each). This TCR was sampled from a woman in her 50s in good health. Source material: blood. This CDR3 is CATSDPTGTETQYF. The CDR3 region has the DNA TGTGCCACCAGTGACCCCACCGGGACGGAGACCCAGTACTTC.